One sample yielded the 11 T cell receptor beta chains listed below, sequenced in a study of graft-versus-host responses after intestinal transplantation. Sequenced by immunoSEQ multiplex PCR; TCRdb stores in-frame clones only, minus some. The repertoire holds some 77,000 clones, with approximately 92% as singletons. The specimen comprised PBMCs, sampled 98 days after intestinal transplantation. The receptors stem from a human patient who received an intestinal transplant, so some T cells may come from the graft donor.

This chain uses TRBV7-3 with TRBJ2-3; TRBD2 matches at 12 bases. Germline CDR1 reads SGHTA; CDR2 reads FQGTGA. V dropped 5 bases and J dropped 6; count of bases not matched to a gene: 6. The CDR3 is 15 amino acids. CDR3 in DNA: TGTGCCAGCAGCCCTAGCGGGGGGGACCTTGATACGCAGTATTTT. Translating it yields CASSPSGGDLDTQYF.

The genes are TRBV11-2 and TRBJ2-1; 9 bases fit TRBD2. CDR1 SGHAT and CDR2 FQNNGV come from the germline V gene. V lost 0 bases, J lost 5 bases, and 11 bases stayed unmatched. This CDR3 has 18 residues. CDR3 in amino acids: CASSLDREGLAYHNEQFF. CDR3 bases: TGTGCCAGCAGCTTAGATCGCGAAGGACTAGCGTACCACAATGAGCAGTTCTTC.

CDR3: CASSLKCSAYRAGKNIQYF. For the CDR3, the DNA is TGTGCCAGCAGCTTGAAGTGTTCGGCCTACAGAGCCGGAAAAAACATTCAGTACTTC. The chain links TRBV5-7 to TRBJ2-4; D call uncertain. TRBV5-7 is classed as an ORF, of uncertain function. CDR3 length equals 19 residues. V shed 1 base and J shed 4 bases, with 24 bases lying between them.

The CDR3 bases are TGTGCCAGCAGTGAAGCGCGGGGTTCTGGAAACACCATATATTTT. Protein sequence: CASSEARGSGNTIYF. The J gene is TRBJ1-3, the V gene TRBV2; D unresolved. The CDR3 has 15 residues. Germline-derived CDR1 and CDR2 are SNHLY and FYNNEI. Deletions cut 0 bases from V and 1 base from J, with 7 bases between.

The table lists this clone with a few counts. The chain links TRBV28 to TRBJ2-3, with 13 bases that match TRBD2. V was clipped by 3 bases and J by 2 bases; unmatched bases: 14. The CDR3 sequence is 20 residues long. Germline assignment: CDR1 MDHEN and CDR2 SYDVKM. CDR3 bases: TGTGCCAGCAGTTTGGGCGGTCCGGGACTAGCGGGATTTTCCACAGATACGCAGTATTTT. Its protein product is CASSLGGPGLAGFSTDTQYF.

The V and J genes are TRBV5-4 and TRBJ2-7; D tentatively reads TRBD1 or TRBD2 (5 bases each). V lost 0 bases and J lost 5, with 15 bases in between. CDR3 length: 15 amino acids. Germline-derived CDR1 and CDR2 are SGHNT and YYREEE (reference sequence). In DNA form, the CDR3 reads TGTGCCAGCAGCTTGGCCGGGGTGGGGGACCACGAGCAGTACTTC. It is translated as CASSLAGVGDHEQYF.

The CDR3 spells CASSQGPRGGYGYTF. CDR3 in DNA: TGCGCCAGCAGCCAAGGCCCCAGGGGGGGTTATGGCTACACCTTC. The chain uses TRBV4-1 and TRBJ1-2; 7 bases are a match to TRBD1. The germline CDR1 and CDR2 sequences are MGHRA and YSYEKL. J gave up 5 bases and V 1 base, and 7 bases lay outside the gene matches. CDR3 length: 15 amino acids.

The gene calls are TRBV30 and TRBJ1-5, with 8 bases fitting TRBD1. The V and J ends lost 1 base and 3 bases, in that order; junction bases with no gene match: 5. Germline-derived CDR1 and CDR2 are GTSNPN and SVGIG (reference sequence). The CDR3 length is 15 residues. CDR3 protein: CAWSAWTGINQPQHF. Written as DNA, the CDR3 is TGTGCCTGGAGTGCCTGGACAGGGATCAATCAGCCCCAGCATTTT.

A remark on this clone: The sample has other DNA sequences that encode this CDR3 too. This chain joins TRBV10-3 and TRBJ1-5, with TRBD1 as a possible D gene (5 bases). Germline CDR1 reads ENHRY; CDR2 reads SYGVKD. The CDR3 runs to 20 residues. V lost 0 bases and J lost 1, with 22 bases in between. DNA for the CDR3: TGTGCCATCAGTGAGTCGGGCCCCGAGGGACCTCAAGGAAGCAATCAGCCCCAGCATTTT. Translation gives CAISESGPEGPQGSNQPQHF.

The V and J genes are TRBV28 and TRBJ2-4; no definite D call. This CDR3 spans 14 amino acids. The V end lost 7 bases, the J end lost 6 bases, and 16 bases lay between the germline ends. Per the germline V gene, CDR1 is MDHEN and CDR2 is SYDVKM. The DNA of the CDR3 is TGTGCCAGCACGTTTCCCGGCCCGGCAAACATTCAGTACTTC. Translating gives CASTFPGPANIQYF.

The rearrangement links TRBV6-6 to TRBJ2-2; maybe TRBD1 (5 bases). With 4 bases removed from V and 1 base from J, the gap between germline ends came to 10 bases. The V gene's germline CDR1 is MNHNY and CDR2 SVGAGI (reference sequence). The CDR3 length is 15 residues. CDR3 nucleotides: TGTGCCAGCAGTTTACGACAGTTGAACACCGGGGAGCTGTTTTTT. Amino acid sequence: CASSLRQLNTGELFF.